The T cell receptor (beta chain) under discussion was sequenced for a study of control samples from healthy donors and cancer patients. Generated by immunoSEQ multiplex PCR, the TCRdb table keeps only in-frame clones and is missing some. The sample lists about 97,000 clones, about 91% occurring once. The CDR3 length is 11 residues. V was pared by 2 bases and J by 7 bases, with 6 bases between. CDR1 is KGHSH, CDR2 LQKENI, per germline. The chain has TRBV18 and TRBJ2-7, with D hard to call. The sample taken for sequencing was blood. The clonotype originates from a woman under 30 in good health. This chain's CDR3 is CASSPDREQYF. DNA of the CDR3: TGTGCCAGCTCACCAGACCGGGAGCAGTACTTC.